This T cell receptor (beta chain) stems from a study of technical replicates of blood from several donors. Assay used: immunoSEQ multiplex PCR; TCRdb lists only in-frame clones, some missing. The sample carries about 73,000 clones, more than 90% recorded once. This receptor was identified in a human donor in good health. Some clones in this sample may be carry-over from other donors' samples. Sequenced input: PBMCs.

The chain's CDR3 is CASSVDREGTGELFF. The CDR3 coding sequence is TGTGCCAGCAGCGTAGACAGGGAGGGCACCGGGGAGCTGTTTTTT. The rearrangement joins TRBV9 to TRBJ2-2; possible D gene TRBD2, 7 bases. This CDR3 has 15 amino acids. V dropped 0 bases and J dropped 4 bases, with 10 bases sitting between them. Germline V lookup: CDR1 SGDLS, CDR2 YYNGEE.